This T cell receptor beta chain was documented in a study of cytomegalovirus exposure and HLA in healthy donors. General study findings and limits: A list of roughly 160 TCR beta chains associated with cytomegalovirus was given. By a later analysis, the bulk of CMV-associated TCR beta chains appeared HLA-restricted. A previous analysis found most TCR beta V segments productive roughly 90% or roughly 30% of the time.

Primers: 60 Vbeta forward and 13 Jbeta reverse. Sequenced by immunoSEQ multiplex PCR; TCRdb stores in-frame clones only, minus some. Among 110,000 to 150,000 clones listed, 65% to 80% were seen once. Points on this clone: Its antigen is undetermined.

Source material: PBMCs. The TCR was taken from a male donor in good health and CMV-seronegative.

The DNA for the CDR3 is TGTGCCAGCAGCTTAAACAGGGGACCGAACACCGGGGAGCTGTTTTTT. It encodes CASSLNRGPNTGELFF. The chain links TRBV7-2 to TRBJ2-2, with 7 bases aligning to TRBD1. The ends lost 2 bases at V and 0 bases at J; junction bases unmatched: 3. The CDR3 spans 16 residues. The V gene's germline CDR1 is SGHTA and CDR2 FQGNSA.